The sequence of this T cell receptor (beta chain) was determined in a study of early T cells in non-severe SARS-CoV-2 infection (dated by TCRdb to the early 2020s). Notes on the research overall: Bulk RNA from unsorted whole blood was used for TCR sequencing, so alpha and beta chains could not be paired.

This was a case-control study nested in a cohort of healthcare workers in London, UK, who had nasopharyngeal swab PCR tests and blood samples taken every week. Healthcare workers were recruited during the week of the UK lockdown, between 23 and 31 March 2020, and followed weekly for up to about 16 weeks. V was cut back by 7 bases and J by 3 bases, leaving a gap of 21 bases between them. The CDR3 sequence holds 17 residues, the cysteine and phenylalanine included. The DNA shown is the 51-base CDR3, in frame from base 1. Preparation of the library involved 5' RACE. The reads were generated on a NextSeq 500. The TCR library protocol attached unique molecular identifiers to individual cDNA molecules to correct for sequencing error and PCR bias. Sequencing covered both TCR alpha and beta chains, and within each sample the abundances of alpha and beta sequences were tightly co-correlated. As for the original processing: Decombinator V4 was used to annotate TCR sequences for V gene, J gene and CDR3. TCRs were defined as expanded if a significant change between any two time points was detected under a Poisson model with p below 0.0001. Abundances of TCRs were expressed as counts per million after normalisation to the total number of TCRs sequenced in each sample. MAIT TCRs were defined by TRAV1-2 paired with TRAJ12, TRAJ20 or TRAJ33, and iNKT TCRs by TRAV10 paired with TRAJ18. VDJdb, accessed on 1 November 2021, was searched for TCRs annotated for CMV, EBV and SARS-CoV-2, and TCRs annotated for more than one antigen were excluded. The raw public data were reprocessed by TCRdb itself: fastp quality trimming at Q25, MiXCR clonotype calling, in-frame beta chains only. Each entry merges the rows of one CDR3 protein and shows their most common DNA and genes. The V and J calls follow TCRdb's processing rather than the paper's. Present in this sample are more than 65,000 distinct CDR3 sequences, around 12% of which were seen just once. The top ten hold less than 3.5% of the sample.

Broad study findings and their caveats: VDJdb matching was skewed toward anti-spike CD8 responses and likely underestimated virus-specific expansions by missing private and CD4 specificities.

Notes on this clonotype: The specificity of this receptor is unknown. No much larger clone is present one base from it, and per-base qualities are unavailable.

The clonotype was recovered from an adult who was a healthcare worker with PCR-confirmed SARS-CoV-2 infection or an uninfected control (not recorded which). The chain links TRBV12-3 or TRBV12-4 with TRBJ2-2; the D segment could be TRBD1, given 6 matching bases. Sequencing was performed on whole blood, taken at baseline. The nucleotide sequence reads as follows: TGTGCCAGCACCCCTTTGGGGGCCCTAGGGGACACCGGGGAGCTGTTTTTT. This codes for CASTPLGALGDTGELFF.